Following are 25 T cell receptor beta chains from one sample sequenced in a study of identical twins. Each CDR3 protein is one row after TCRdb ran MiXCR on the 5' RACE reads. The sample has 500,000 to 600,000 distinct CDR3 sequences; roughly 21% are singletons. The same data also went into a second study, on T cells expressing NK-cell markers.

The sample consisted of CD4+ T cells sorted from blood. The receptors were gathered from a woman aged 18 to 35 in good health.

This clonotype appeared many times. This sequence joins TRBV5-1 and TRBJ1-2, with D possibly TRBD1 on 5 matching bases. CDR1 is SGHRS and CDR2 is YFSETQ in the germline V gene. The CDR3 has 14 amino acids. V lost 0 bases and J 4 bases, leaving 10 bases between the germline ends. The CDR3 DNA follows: TGCGCCAGCAGCTTGGAGGGGACCCCCTATGGCTACACCTTC. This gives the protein CASSLEGTPYGYTF. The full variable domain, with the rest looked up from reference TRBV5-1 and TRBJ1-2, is KAGVTQTPRYLIKTRGQQVTLSCSPISGHRSVSWYQQTPGQGLQFLFEYFSETQRNKGNFPGRFSGRQFSNSRSEMNVSTLELGDSALYLCASSLEGTPYGYTFGSGTRLTVV.

The CDR3 nucleotides are TGTGCCATCAGTGATGGGGAACGAGATGAGCAGTTCTTC. Translation gives CAISDGERDEQFF. This chain links TRBV10-3 with TRBJ2-1; D remains ambiguous. V was trimmed by 3 bases and J by 8 bases, leaving 11 bases between them. This CDR3 has 13 amino acids. Germline loops: CDR1 ENHRY, CDR2 SYGVKD.

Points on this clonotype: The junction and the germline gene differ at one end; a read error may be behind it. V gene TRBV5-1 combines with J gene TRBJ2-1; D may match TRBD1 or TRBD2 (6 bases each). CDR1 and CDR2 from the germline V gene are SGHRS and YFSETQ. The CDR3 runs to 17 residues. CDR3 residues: CASMGAGGMSSYYEQFF. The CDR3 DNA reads TGCGCCAGCATGGGGGCTGGCGGGATGAGCTCCTACTATGAGCAGTTCTTC.

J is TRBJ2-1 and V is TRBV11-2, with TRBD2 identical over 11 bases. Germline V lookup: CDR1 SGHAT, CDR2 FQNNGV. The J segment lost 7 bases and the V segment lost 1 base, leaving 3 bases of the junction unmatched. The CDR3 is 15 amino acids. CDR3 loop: CASSLGSGRGNEQFF. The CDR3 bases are TGTGCCAGCAGCTTAGGTAGCGGGAGGGGTAATGAGCAGTTCTTC.

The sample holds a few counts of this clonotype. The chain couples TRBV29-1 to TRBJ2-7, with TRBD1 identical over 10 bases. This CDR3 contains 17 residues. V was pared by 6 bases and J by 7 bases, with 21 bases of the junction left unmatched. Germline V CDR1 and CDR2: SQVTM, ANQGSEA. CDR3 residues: CSVRLVISGDRGGEQYF. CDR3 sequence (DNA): TGCAGCGTGCGACTGGTCATCTCGGGGGACAGGGGAGGGGAGCAGTACTTC.

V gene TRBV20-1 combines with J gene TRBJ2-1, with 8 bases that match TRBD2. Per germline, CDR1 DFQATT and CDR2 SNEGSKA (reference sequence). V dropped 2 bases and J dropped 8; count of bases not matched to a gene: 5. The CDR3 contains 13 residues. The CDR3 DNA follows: TGCAGTGCTAGAATGTCGGGAGGGCATGAGCAGTTCTTC. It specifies CSARMSGGHEQFF.

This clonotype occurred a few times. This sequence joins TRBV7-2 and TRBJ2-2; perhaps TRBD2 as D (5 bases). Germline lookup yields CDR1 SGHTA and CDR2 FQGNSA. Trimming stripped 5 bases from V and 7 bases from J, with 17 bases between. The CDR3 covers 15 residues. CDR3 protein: CASSQHHREYGELFF. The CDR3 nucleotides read TGTGCCAGCAGCCAACACCACCGGGAATACGGGGAGCTGTTTTTT.

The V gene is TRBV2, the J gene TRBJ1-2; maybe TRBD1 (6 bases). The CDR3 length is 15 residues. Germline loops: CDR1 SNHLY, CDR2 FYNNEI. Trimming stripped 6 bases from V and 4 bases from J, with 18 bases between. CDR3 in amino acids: CASRSLDGGSYGYTF. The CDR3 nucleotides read TGTGCCAGCAGATCCCTCGATGGGGGCTCCTATGGCTACACCTTC.

The CDR3 DNA reads TGCAGTGCTAGAGATCCCCGGGGTACAGGTAATGAGCAGTTCTTC. Encoded protein: CSARDPRGTGNEQFF. V usage is TRBV20-1 and J usage is TRBJ2-1, with D perhaps TRBD1 or TRBD2 (5 bases each). The CDR3 runs to 15 residues. The V end lost 0 bases, the J end lost 7 bases, and 16 bases lay between the germline ends. CDR1 DFQATT and CDR2 SNEGSKA come from the germline V gene (reference sequence).

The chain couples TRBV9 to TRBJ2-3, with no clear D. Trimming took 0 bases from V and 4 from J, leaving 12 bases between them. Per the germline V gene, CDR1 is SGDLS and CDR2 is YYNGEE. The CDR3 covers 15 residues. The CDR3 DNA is TGTGCCAGCAGCGTAGGGCCCCACGGACCAGATACGCAGTATTTT. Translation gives CASSVGPHGPDTQYF.

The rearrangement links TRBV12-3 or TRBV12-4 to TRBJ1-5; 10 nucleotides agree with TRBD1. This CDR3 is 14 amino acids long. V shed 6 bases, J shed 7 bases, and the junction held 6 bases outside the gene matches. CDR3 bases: TGTGCCAGCAGCTTGGACAGGGGGTTACAGCCCCAGCATTTT. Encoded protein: CASSLDRGLQPQHF.

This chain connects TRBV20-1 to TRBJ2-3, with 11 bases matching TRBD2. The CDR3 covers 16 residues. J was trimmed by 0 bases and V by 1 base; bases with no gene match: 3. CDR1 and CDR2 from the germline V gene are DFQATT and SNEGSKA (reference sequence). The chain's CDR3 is CSARVVAGGSTDTQYF. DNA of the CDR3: TGCAGTGCTAGAGTGGTAGCGGGGGGGAGCACAGATACGCAGTATTTT.

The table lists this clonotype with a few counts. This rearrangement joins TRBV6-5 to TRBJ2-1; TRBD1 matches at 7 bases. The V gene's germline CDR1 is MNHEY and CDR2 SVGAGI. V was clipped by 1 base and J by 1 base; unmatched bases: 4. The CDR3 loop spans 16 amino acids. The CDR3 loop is CASSYWDSVSYNEQFF. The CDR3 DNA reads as TGTGCCAGCAGTTACTGGGACAGCGTGTCCTACAATGAGCAGTTCTTC.

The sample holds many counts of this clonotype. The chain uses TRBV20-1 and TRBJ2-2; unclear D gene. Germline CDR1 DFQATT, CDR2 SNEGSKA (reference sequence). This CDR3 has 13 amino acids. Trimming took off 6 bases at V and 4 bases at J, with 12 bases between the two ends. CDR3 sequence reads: CSATILPTGELFF. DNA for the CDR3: TGCAGTGCAACGATCCTCCCCACCGGGGAGCTGTTTTTT.

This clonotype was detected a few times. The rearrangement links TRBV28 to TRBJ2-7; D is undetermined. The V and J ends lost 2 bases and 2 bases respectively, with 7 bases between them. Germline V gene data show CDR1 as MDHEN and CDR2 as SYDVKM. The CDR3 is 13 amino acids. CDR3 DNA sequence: TGTGCCAGCAGTTTAAAATGGACCTACGAGCAGTACTTC. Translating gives CASSLKWTYEQYF.

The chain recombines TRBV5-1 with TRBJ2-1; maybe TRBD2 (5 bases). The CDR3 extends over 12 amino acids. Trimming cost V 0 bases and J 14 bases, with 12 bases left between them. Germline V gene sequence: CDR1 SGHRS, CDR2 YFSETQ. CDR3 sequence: CASSLVAEEKFF. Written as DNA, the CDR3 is TGCGCCAGCAGCTTGGTGGCGGAGGAGAAGTTCTTC.

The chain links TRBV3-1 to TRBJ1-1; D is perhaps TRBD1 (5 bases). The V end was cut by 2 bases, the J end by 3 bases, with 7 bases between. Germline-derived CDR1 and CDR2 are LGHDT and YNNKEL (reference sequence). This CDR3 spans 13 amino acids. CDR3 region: CASSQSGYTEAFF. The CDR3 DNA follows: TGTGCCAGCAGCCAATCAGGGTACACTGAAGCTTTCTTT.

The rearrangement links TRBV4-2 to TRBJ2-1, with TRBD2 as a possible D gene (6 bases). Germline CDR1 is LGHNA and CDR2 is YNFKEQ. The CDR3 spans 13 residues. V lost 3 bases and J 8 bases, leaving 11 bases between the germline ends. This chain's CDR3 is CASSHAGSDEQFF. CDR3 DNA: TGTGCCAGCAGCCATGCGGGGTCTGATGAGCAGTTCTTC.

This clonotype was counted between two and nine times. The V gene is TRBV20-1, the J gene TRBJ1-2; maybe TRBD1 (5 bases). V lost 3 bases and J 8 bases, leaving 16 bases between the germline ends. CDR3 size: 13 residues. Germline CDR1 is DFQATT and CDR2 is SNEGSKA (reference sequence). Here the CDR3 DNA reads TGCAGTGCTAGGGATCGCCTGGGGGGAGGCTACACCTTC. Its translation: CSARDRLGGGYTF.

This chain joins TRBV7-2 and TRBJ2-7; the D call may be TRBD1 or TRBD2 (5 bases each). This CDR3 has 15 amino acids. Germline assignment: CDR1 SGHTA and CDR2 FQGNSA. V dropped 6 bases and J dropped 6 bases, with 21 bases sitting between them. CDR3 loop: CASSSKSGTPREQYF. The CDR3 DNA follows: TGTGCCAGCAGTTCAAAATCGGGGACCCCTCGCGAGCAGTACTTC.

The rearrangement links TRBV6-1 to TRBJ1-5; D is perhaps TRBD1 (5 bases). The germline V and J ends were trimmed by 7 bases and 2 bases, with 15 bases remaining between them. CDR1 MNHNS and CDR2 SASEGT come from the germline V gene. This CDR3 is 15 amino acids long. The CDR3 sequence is CASTLTGGGNQPQHF. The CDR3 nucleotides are TGTGCCAGCACCTTAACCGGAGGGGGCAATCAGCCCCAGCATTTT.

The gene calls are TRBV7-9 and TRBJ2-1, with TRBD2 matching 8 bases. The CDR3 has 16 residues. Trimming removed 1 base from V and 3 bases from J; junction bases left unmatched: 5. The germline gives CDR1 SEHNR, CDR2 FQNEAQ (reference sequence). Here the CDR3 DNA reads TGTGCCAGCAGCTTAGGTCTCGGGACTAGCTACAATGAGCAGTTCTTC. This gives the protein CASSLGLGTSYNEQFF.

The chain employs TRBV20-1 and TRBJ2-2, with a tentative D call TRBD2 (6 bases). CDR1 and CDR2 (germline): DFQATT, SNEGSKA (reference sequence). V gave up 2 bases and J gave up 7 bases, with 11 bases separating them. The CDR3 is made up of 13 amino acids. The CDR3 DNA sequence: TGCAGTGCTAGATCGGGGGTGGTCGGGGAGCTGTTTTTT. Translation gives CSARSGVVGELFF.

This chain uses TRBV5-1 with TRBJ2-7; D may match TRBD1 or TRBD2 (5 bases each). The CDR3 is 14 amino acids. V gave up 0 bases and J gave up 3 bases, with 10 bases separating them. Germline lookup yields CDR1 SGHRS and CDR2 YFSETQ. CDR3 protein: CASSLVGPNYEQYF. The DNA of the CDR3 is TGCGCCAGCAGCTTGGTGGGACCGAACTACGAGCAGTACTTC.

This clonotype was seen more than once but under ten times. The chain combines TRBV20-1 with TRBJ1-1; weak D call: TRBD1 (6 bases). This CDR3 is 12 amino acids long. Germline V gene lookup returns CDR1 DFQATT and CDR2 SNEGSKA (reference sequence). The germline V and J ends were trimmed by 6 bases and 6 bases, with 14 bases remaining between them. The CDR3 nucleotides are TGCAGTGCCCCGACAGGAAGGGCTGAAGCTTTCTTT. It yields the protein CSAPTGRAEAFF.